These 13 T cell receptor beta chains came from one sample sequenced in a study of blood T cell repertoires in COVID-19. The protocol was immunoSEQ multiplex PCR, while the TCRdb copy is restricted to in-frame clones and leaves out a portion. The table shows over 250,000 clones, with around 89% occurring only once. The sample consisted of peripheral blood. The receptors stem from a woman in her fifties or sixties with acute or convalescent COVID-19.

CDR3 residues: CASSLGAVSSYEQYF. DNA of the CDR3: TGTGCCAGCAGCTTGGGAGCGGTTAGCTCCTACGAGCAGTACTTC. V is TRBV5-4 and J is TRBJ2-7; TRBD2 might be the D (5 bases). The CDR3 is made up of 15 amino acids. Germline V gene sequence: CDR1 SGHNT, CDR2 YYREEE (reference sequence). The V and J ends lost 0 bases and 0 bases respectively, with 10 bases between them.

V gene TRBV10-3 combines with J gene TRBJ2-7; 12 bases are a match to TRBD2. After removal of 6 bases from V and 7 bases from J, the junction contained 10 bases not matched to a gene. The CDR3 loop spans 15 amino acids. CDR1 is ENHRY, CDR2 SYGVKD, per germline. CDR3 protein: CAISFPSGGAEEQYF. The CDR3 nucleotides read TGTGCCATCAGCTTTCCTAGCGGGGGGGCGGAGGAGCAGTACTTC.

The chain joins TRBV5-6 to TRBJ1-2; perhaps TRBD1 as D (6 bases). This CDR3 has 16 residues. Germline V gives CDR1 SGHDT, CDR2 YYEEEE. Deletions cut 0 bases from V and 3 bases from J, with 15 bases between. The CDR3 nucleotides are TGTGCCAGCAGCTTGGGGGGCAGGGGTTCTGACTATGGCTACACCTTC. Amino acid sequence: CASSLGGRGSDYGYTF.

The chain is built from TRBV7-2 and TRBJ2-2; TRBD2 matches at 10 bases. Germline lookup yields CDR1 SGHTA and CDR2 FQGNSA. With 2 bases clipped from V and 0 bases from J, the junction kept 3 bases outside the gene matches. The CDR3 has 17 residues. The CDR3 region is CASSLTGTSANTGELFF. CDR3 DNA: TGTGCCAGCAGCTTAACAGGGACTAGCGCGAACACCGGGGAGCTGTTTTTT.

V and J are TRBV5-5 and TRBJ2-1, with 10 positions matching TRBD2. The junction had 4 bases not matched to a gene; V was cut back by 4 bases and J by 0 bases. Germline V gene lookup returns CDR1 SGHKS and CDR2 YYEKEE (reference sequence). The length of the CDR3 is 16 residues. The CDR3 reads CASSTGLAVSYNEQFF. CDR3 DNA: TGTGCCAGCAGCACCGGACTAGCGGTCTCCTACAATGAGCAGTTCTTC.

The chain has TRBV19 and TRBJ1-5, with a tentative D call TRBD1 (5 bases). V lost 1 base and J lost 7, with 8 bases in between. CDR3 length: 13 amino acids. Germline V gives CDR1 LNHDA, CDR2 SQIVND (reference sequence). The CDR3 region is CASSIGTGQPQHF. For the CDR3, the DNA is TGTGCCAGTAGTATAGGAACAGGACAGCCCCAGCATTTT.

V usage is TRBV4-2 and J usage is TRBJ1-3; TRBD1 might be the D (6 bases). The CDR3 is made up of 17 amino acids. Trimming took 4 bases from V and 0 from J, leaving 16 bases between them. The germline gives CDR1 LGHNA, CDR2 YNFKEQ. CDR3 amino acids: CASSPDQTGRSGNTIYF. The CDR3 nucleotides read TGTGCCAGCAGCCCAGACCAGACAGGTCGCTCTGGAAACACCATATATTTT.

This clone was seen a few times. CDR3 amino acids: CASSSRLTGIPTEAFF. The CDR3 nucleotides are TGTGCCAGCAGTTCGCGATTGACAGGGATCCCCACTGAAGCTTTCTTT. The chain is built from TRBV6-5 and TRBJ1-1; TRBD1 agrees at 7 bases. CDR3 length: 16 amino acids. V dropped 4 bases and J dropped 4; count of bases not matched to a gene: 12. The V gene's germline CDR1 is MNHEY and CDR2 SVGAGI.

This clone showed up just once. J is TRBJ1-3 and V is TRBV2; D remains unclear. There are 15 residues in the CDR3. The germline gives CDR1 SNHLY, CDR2 FYNNEI. Trimming removed 3 bases from V and 0 bases from J, with 9 bases in between. CDR3 amino acids: CASSDSLSSGNTIYF. The CDR3 DNA is TGTGCCAGCAGTGATAGCCTGAGCTCTGGAAACACCATATATTTT.

The chain joins TRBV30 to TRBJ2-1; 9 bases map to TRBD2. This CDR3 spans 14 amino acids. CDR1 and CDR2 from the germline V gene are GTSNPN and SVGIG (reference sequence). V was clipped by 5 bases and J by 4 bases; unmatched bases: 6. CDR3 bases: TGTGCCTGGGAAGCGGGAGGACGGTACAATGAGCAGTTCTTC. Translating gives CAWEAGGRYNEQFF.

This chain connects TRBV6-5 to TRBJ1-1, with 8 bases lining up with TRBD1. The V gene's germline CDR1 is MNHEY and CDR2 SVGAGI. The ends lost 2 bases at V and 4 bases at J; junction bases unmatched: 6. The CDR3 spans 15 residues. CDR3 sequence: CASSYRTGKSTEAFF. The CDR3 DNA reads TGTGCCAGCAGTTACCGGACAGGGAAAAGCACTGAAGCTTTCTTT.

The rearrangement uses TRBV5-6 and TRBJ2-7; 10 bases agree with TRBD1. CDR3 length equals 13 residues. Germline V gene lookup returns CDR1 SGHDT and CDR2 YYEEEE. V lost 4 bases to trimming and J lost 3 bases; unmatched junction nucleotides: 1. Here the CDR3 reads CASSGDRGYEQYF. CDR3 DNA sequence: TGTGCCAGCAGCGGGGACAGGGGCTACGAGCAGTACTTC. Using reference TRBV5-6 and TRBJ2-7 for the parts outside the CDR3, the full variable domain is DAGVTQSPTHLIKTRGQQVTLRCSPKSGHDTVSWYQQALGQGPQFIFQYYEEEERQRGNFPDRFSGHQFPNYSSELNVNALLLGDSALYLCASSGDRGYEQYFGPGTRLTVT.

The rearrangement uses TRBV4-1 and TRBJ1-2, with TRBD1 matching 10 bases. The CDR3 is made up of 15 amino acids. With 3 bases clipped from V and 8 bases from J, the junction kept 9 bases outside the gene matches. Germline V gene data show CDR1 as MGHRA and CDR2 as YSYEKL. CDR3 in DNA: TGCGCCAGCAGCCAGGGGGGACAGGGGTCTCGGGGCTACACCTTC. Translating gives CASSQGGQGSRGYTF.